This T cell receptor (beta chain) comes out of a study of technical replicates of blood from a handful of donors. TCRdb's table, derived via immunoSEQ multiplex PCR, lists solely in-frame clones and lacks some. Of roughly 50,000 clones listed, 93% are singletons. This CDR3 region has 16 residues. V gave up 2 bases and J gave up 2 bases, with 13 bases separating them. Germline CDR1 is MNHNS and CDR2 is SASEGT. The chain uses TRBV6-1 and TRBJ1-5; TRBD1 is a possible D gene (5 bases). The sample comprised PBMCs. The sequence derives from a human donor in good health. Some clones in this sample may be carry-over from other donors' samples. CDR3 in DNA: TGTGCCAGCAGTGAAATGAGGCAGGGCGGCAATCAGCCCCAGCATTTT. It encodes CASSEMRQGGNQPQHF.